The sequence of this T cell receptor (beta chain) was determined in a study of T cell responses to AZD1222 COVID-19 vaccine (dated by TCRdb to the early 2020s). The study in broad terms: AZD1222 recipients given second doses at about 4 weeks or at about 12 weeks were pooled, since spike-specific TCR depth and breadth were not found to differ between the two schedules. TCR sequencing covered 230 to 250 trial participants: roughly 200 given two doses of AZD1222 and about 26 given two doses of MenACWY control vaccine. Enrollment into the trials was organized by age into subgroups of 18-55, 56-69 and 70-plus years, and those subgroups contained roughly 140, 27 and 60 TCR-sequenced participants, respectively.

The CDR3 sequence holds 15 residues, the cysteine and phenylalanine included. The only DNA kept is the CDR3, 45 bases in frame from the first base. Between the V and J ends, shortened by 4 bases and 0 bases respectively, the junction contains 7 bases. Reading the germline V gene gives CDR1 KGHSH and CDR2 LQKENI. The time point label on this specimen signifies: baseline before first vaccination. Vaccinee samples came from UK trials COV001 and COV002, including a single-blind randomized controlled phase 2/3 trial of AZD1222 (ChAdOx1 nCoV-19) in healthy adults. Trial participant PBMC samples were collected at day 0 and day 28 after the second dose for TCRbeta chain sequencing. The CDR3 regions of human TCRbeta chains were analyzed by immunosequencing. As for the authors' bioinformatics: Repertoire TCRs were checked for matches against a reference library of SARS-CoV-2-specific TCRs that had been generated using the MIRA antigen-specificity platform. Breadth was defined as the fraction of unique TCRs that were SARS-CoV-2-associated. Depth was defined as the fraction of total T cells that were SARS-CoV-2-associated. Each spike-specific TCR was assigned to its reactive spike region and to a CD4 or CD8 class using the MIRA data. Log10-transformed breadth and depth values were compared by one-way ANOVA with Sidak's multiple comparisons tests. TCRdb holds this immuneACCESS table with in-frame rearrangements only. Some clones are missing; in checked studies, unresolved V genes explain under half, and the rest has no known cause. V and J calls and clone size come straight from that table; D and trimming were deduced from the DNA. The sample table contains some 130,000 clones; only one count was recorded for about 94% of them. Roughly 0.87% of the sample rests with the top ten.

Summary of the overall study and its limitations: The vaccine-associated CD4 TCRs covered the entire spike protein, and the dominant responses fell in regions 160-218 and 743-854. Conclusions about previously exposed vaccinees are limited because only five or six AZD1222 recipients were SARS-CoV-2 seropositive at baseline. After two AZD1222 doses, both the breadth and the depth of spike-specific TCRs were significantly higher than at day 0 and than in MenACWY recipients. Participants were mostly white British and included more females than males, and it was suggested by the authors that clonal diversity may have been underestimated. In the small 56-69-year group, the increase in depth fell short of significance, most likely because of low power. Because no day 14 peak-response samples were available, repertoires were characterized only after the peak T cell response. Reportedly, almost half of the unique spike-specific TCRs recognized epitopes lying outside the regions that are mutated in the B.1.351 and B.1.1.7 variants.

Of note for this clone: Its antigen is unknown. There are no base qualities to consult, and no much larger clone falls within one base.

The chain couples TRBV18 to TRBJ1-6; no D gene can be assigned with confidence. This TCR was recovered from an adult in good health. The sample in question was peripheral blood, obtained on day 0 of AZD1222 vaccination. CDR3 reads: CASSLPSSYNSPLHF. DNA sequence: TGTGCCAGCTCACTCCCGAGCTCCTATAATTCACCCCTCCACTTT.